This passage covers 28 T cell receptor beta chains from one sample sequenced in a study of shared clonotypes between healthy human individuals. The repertoire was sequenced with immunoSEQ multiplex PCR; TCRdb's copy has only in-frame clones and lacks some. The sample consists of fewer than 550,000 clones, about 79% of them appearing once. Sequenced sample: PBMCs. These receptors were taken from a woman aged 40 to 50 in good health. Some clones in this sample may be carry-over from other donors' samples.

The chain is built from TRBV28 and TRBJ2-7; no firm D call. The V end lost 6 bases, the J end lost 3 bases, and 9 bases lay between the germline ends. CDR3 length: 12 residues. CDR1 MDHEN and CDR2 SYDVKM come from the germline V gene. CDR3 DNA: TGTGCCAGCAGCGGATCAGGCTACGAGCAGTACTTC. It translates to CASSGSGYEQYF.

There are a few counts of this clone. The chain has TRBV5-6 and TRBJ1-1, with D perhaps TRBD1 (6 bases). Germline V gene data show CDR1 as SGHDT and CDR2 as YYEEEE. The V and J ends lost 2 bases and 1 base respectively, with 9 bases between them. There are 14 residues in the CDR3. The chain's CDR3 is CASSLDRRNTEAFF. The CDR3 DNA follows: TGTGCCAGCAGCTTAGACAGGCGGAACACTGAAGCTTTCTTT.

V and J are TRBV7-2 and TRBJ2-3; D gene uncertain. V lost 1 base to trimming and J lost 6 bases, with 8 bases between them. The CDR3 totals 13 residues. The germline CDR1 and CDR2 sequences are SGHTA and FQGNSA. CDR3 residues: CASSLVGADTQYF. As DNA, the CDR3 is TGTGCCAGCAGCTTAGTAGGAGCGGATACGCAGTATTTT.

The chain combines TRBV5-1 with TRBJ1-2, with D uncertain. V gave up 5 bases and J gave up 4 bases, with 9 bases separating them. The CDR3 length is 12 residues. Germline-derived CDR1 and CDR2 are SGHRS and YFSETQ. In DNA form, the CDR3 reads TGCGCCAGCAGGAAGGAGAGCTATGGCTACACCTTC. Amino acids: CASRKESYGYTF.

The chain links TRBV6-1 to TRBJ1-4, with D unclear. Germline V gene lookup returns CDR1 MNHNS and CDR2 SASEGT. The germline V and J ends were trimmed by 6 bases and 8 bases, with 16 bases remaining between them. This CDR3 comprises 14 residues. The CDR3 protein is CASSQGGPPEKLFF. CDR3 bases: TGTGCCAGCAGCCAAGGTGGACCGCCCGAAAAACTGTTTTTT.

V gene TRBV7-2 combines with J gene TRBJ1-2; 9 positions match TRBD1. In germline, CDR1 is SGHTA, CDR2 FQGNSA. The V and J ends lost 2 bases and 4 bases, in that order; junction bases with no gene match: 2. The CDR3 sequence is 14 residues long. CDR3 sequence: CASSLRDRAYGYTF. CDR3 nucleotides: TGTGCCAGCAGCTTACGGGACAGGGCCTATGGCTACACCTTC.

The V gene is TRBV7-2, the J gene TRBJ1-6; D is possibly TRBD1 (5 bases). The CDR3 is 15 residues long. Looked up from germline, CDR1 is SGHTA and CDR2 is FQGNSA. V was trimmed by 5 bases and J by 7 bases, leaving 15 bases between them. CDR3 in DNA: TGTGCCAGCAGCCCGGTGGGCCGGGGGAATTCACCCCTCCACTTT. This encodes CASSPVGRGNSPLHF.

The V gene is TRBV5-1, the J gene TRBJ2-1; TRBD2 matches 7 bases. Germline V lookup: CDR1 SGHRS, CDR2 YFSETQ. The CDR3 totals 18 residues. Trimming at V came to 0 bases and at J to 0 bases, leaving 9 bases not matched to a gene. The CDR3 DNA sequence: TGCGCCAGCAGCTTGGGTGTGCTAGCGGCAAGCTCCTACAATGAGCAGTTCTTC. Translating it yields CASSLGVLAASSYNEQFF.

The rearrangement links TRBV4-1 to TRBJ1-2; D may be TRBD1 (5 bases). Trimming shortened V by 0 bases and J by 8 bases, and 22 bases separated the two germline ends. This CDR3 spans 17 amino acids. Germline V lookup: CDR1 MGHRA, CDR2 YSYEKL. The CDR3 is CASSQDEGDGRYRGYTF. The CDR3 DNA reads TGCGCCAGCAGCCAAGATGAAGGGGACGGTAGATATAGGGGCTACACCTTC.

This clone was observed once. This chain links TRBV5-1 with TRBJ1-1, with 9 positions matching TRBD1. The germline gives CDR1 SGHRS, CDR2 YFSETQ. The junction had 6 bases not matched to a gene; V was cut back by 3 bases and J by 0 bases. CDR3 size: 16 residues. In nucleotides, the CDR3 is TGCGCCAGCAGCTGGTCCGGGACAGGGATGAACACTGAAGCTTTCTTT. Protein product: CASSWSGTGMNTEAFF. Combining the CDR3 with reference TRBV5-1 and TRBJ1-1 gives the whole variable domain KAGVTQTPRYLIKTRGQQVTLSCSPISGHRSVSWYQQTPGQGLQFLFEYFSETQRNKGNFPGRFSGRQFSNSRSEMNVSTLELGDSALYLCASSWSGTGMNTEAFFGQGTRLTVV.

The chain joins TRBV2 to TRBJ1-1; D remains unclear. The germline gives CDR1 SNHLY, CDR2 FYNNEI. Trimming shortened V by 4 bases and J by 3 bases, and 9 bases separated the two germline ends. The CDR3 has 13 residues. CDR3 coding DNA: TGTGCCAGCAGTGTGGTTGGAGACACTGAAGCTTTCTTT. Its protein product is CASSVVGDTEAFF.

This chain connects TRBV5-1 to TRBJ1-4; 8 bases are a match to TRBD1. CDR1 and CDR2 (germline): SGHRS, YFSETQ. The V and J ends lost 4 bases and 8 bases, in that order; junction bases with no gene match: 10. CDR3 length: 15 amino acids. Written as DNA, the CDR3 is TGCGCCAGCAGCACCGGGACAGGACAAGACGAAAAACTGTTTTTT. It yields the protein CASSTGTGQDEKLFF.

This chain uses TRBV5-4 with TRBJ2-5, with D uncertain. Per germline, CDR1 SGHNT and CDR2 YYREEE (reference sequence). The CDR3 is made up of 13 amino acids. V was shortened by 0 bases and J by 5 bases, with 8 bases between the two germline ends. The CDR3 sequence is CASSLGQAETQYF. In nucleotides, the CDR3 is TGTGCCAGCAGCTTGGGGCAGGCTGAGACCCAGTACTTC.

This chain connects TRBV4-2 to TRBJ2-5; 7 positions agree with TRBD1. The J call could be wrong; TRBJ2-7 is a better fit for the DNA end. This CDR3 has 14 residues. CDR1 and CDR2 from the germline V gene are LGHNA and YNFKEQ. CDR3 sequence: CASNNRGSSYEQYF. The CDR3 coding sequence is TGTGCCAGCAATAACAGGGGTAGTTCGTACGAGCAGTACTTC.

About this clone: Distinct nucleotide sequences in the sample also encode this CDR3. The chain joins TRBV20-1 to TRBJ1-2; TRBD1 aligns across 8 bases. Germline CDR1 and CDR2: DFQATT and SNEGSKA (reference sequence). With V trimmed by 6 bases and J by 7 bases, 4 bases remained unmatched. The CDR3 sequence is 11 residues long. The CDR3 sequence is CSARDRGGYTF. CDR3 DNA: TGCAGTGCGCGTGACAGGGGTGGCTACACCTTC.

This clone was seen many times. The rearrangement uses TRBV11-3 and TRBJ2-2; the D gene is possibly TRBD2 (6 bases). The CDR3 spans 17 residues. Trimming cost V 3 bases and J 0 bases, with 14 bases left between them. Germline lookup yields CDR1 SGHNT and CDR2 YENEEA. The CDR3 bases are TGTGCCAGCAGCTTTTTCGGAGGGAAGCCGAACACCGGGGAGCTGTTTTTT. This translates into CASSFFGGKPNTGELFF.

The CDR3 spells CASSPQQGAGDTEAFF. The CDR3 DNA follows: TGTGCCAGTAGTCCCCAACAGGGGGCAGGAGACACTGAAGCTTTCTTT. The V call is TRBV19, the J call TRBJ1-1; TRBD1 agrees at 9 bases. CDR1 and CDR2 (germline): LNHDA, SQIVND (reference sequence). After removal of 5 bases from V and 3 bases from J, the junction contained 10 bases not matched to a gene. This CDR3 has 16 amino acids.

The J gene is TRBJ1-4, the V gene TRBV13; D is possibly TRBD1 (6 bases). The V end was cut by 5 bases, the J end by 6 bases, with 19 bases between. This CDR3 contains 16 residues. The germline V gene has CDR1 PRHDT and CDR2 FYEKMQ (reference sequence). The CDR3 nucleotides read TGTGCCAGCAGCCTCAGACAGGACTCCTGGTATGAAAAACTGTTTTTT. This gives the protein CASSLRQDSWYEKLFF.

Details on this clone: The sample holds other DNA sequences that translate to the same CDR3. The V call is TRBV6-1, the J call TRBJ1-2, with D uncertain. Germline V gene data show CDR1 as MNHNS and CDR2 as SASEGT. The CDR3 is 15 residues long. Trimming removed 1 base at V and 8 bases at J, with 17 bases between. In DNA, the CDR3 is TGTGCCAGCAGTGAAGGGGAGTGGGCCAACCGAGGCTACACCTTC. Its translation: CASSEGEWANRGYTF.

This chain uses TRBV18 with TRBJ2-2, with D uncertain. This CDR3 contains 14 residues. Germline values: CDR1 KGHSH, CDR2 LQKENI. Trimming removed 2 bases at V and 6 bases at J, with 10 bases between. The CDR3, as DNA: TGTGCCAGCTCACCAATCAGTCCTCCCGGGGAGCTGTTTTTT. This translates into CASSPISPPGELFF. Complete variable domain (other parts from reference TRBV18 and TRBJ2-2): NAGVMQNPRHLVRRRGQEARLRCSPMKGHSHVYWYRQLPEEGLKFMVYLQKENIIDESGMPKERFSAEFPKEGPSILRIQQVVRGDSAAYFCASSPISPPGELFFGEGSRLTVL.

This chain connects TRBV27 to TRBJ1-1; 7 bases map to TRBD1. Per germline, CDR1 MNHEY and CDR2 SMNVEV (reference sequence). The CDR3 sequence is 15 residues long. V dropped 8 bases and J dropped 1; count of bases not matched to a gene: 10. The DNA for the CDR3 is TGTGCCAGCTTACTTCATGGGACAGAGAACACTGAAGCTTTCTTT. As protein: CASLLHGTENTEAFF.

The chain carries TRBV7-8 and TRBJ2-3; 9 bases are shared with TRBD2. Germline CDR1 SGHVS, CDR2 FQNEAQ. With 4 bases clipped from V and 6 bases from J, the junction kept 2 bases outside the gene matches. The CDR3 covers 13 residues. DNA of the CDR3: TGTGCCAGCAGCTATGCGGGGGGGGATACGCAGTATTTT. Encoded protein: CASSYAGGDTQYF.

This chain uses TRBV27 with TRBJ1-1; 7 bases fit TRBD1. The germline CDR1 and CDR2 sequences are MNHEY and SMNVEV (reference sequence). The CDR3 is 14 residues long. Trimming at V came to 4 bases and at J to 1 base, leaving 3 bases not matched to a gene. The CDR3 DNA follows: TGTGCCAGCAGTTCATACAGGGGGAACACTGAAGCTTTCTTT. Translated, it gives CASSSYRGNTEAFF.

The chain combines TRBV19 with TRBJ2-1, with 9 positions matching TRBD1. V gave up 7 bases and J gave up 2 bases; unmatched junction bases: 6. Per the germline V gene, CDR1 is LNHDA and CDR2 is SQIVND (reference sequence). The CDR3 consists of 15 residues. CDR3 DNA sequence: TGTGCCAGTAAAGACCGACAGGGGGCCTACAATGAGCAGTTCTTC. Translated, it gives CASKDRQGAYNEQFF.

The V and J genes are TRBV7-2 and TRBJ2-7, with 9 bases lining up with TRBD1. This CDR3 spans 17 amino acids. Germline V lookup: CDR1 SGHTA, CDR2 FQGNSA. The ends lost 2 bases at V and 7 bases at J; junction bases unmatched: 15. CDR3 in amino acids: CASSLRDRDRDIKEQYF. The DNA of the CDR3 is TGTGCCAGCAGCTTACGGGACCGGGACAGGGATATTAAGGAGCAGTACTTC.

This chain links TRBV18 with TRBJ2-2; TRBD2 agrees at 8 bases. V trimming: 3 bases; J trimming: 0 bases; junction bases outside the gene matches: 3. CDR3 length: 16 amino acids. Germline V CDR1 and CDR2: KGHSH, LQKENI. The CDR3 reads CASSPLLAANTGELFF. The CDR3 coding sequence is TGTGCCAGCTCACCCTTACTAGCGGCGAACACCGGGGAGCTGTTTTTT. Full variable domain (outside the CDR3, taken from reference TRBV18 and TRBJ2-2): NAGVMQNPRHLVRRRGQEARLRCSPMKGHSHVYWYRQLPEEGLKFMVYLQKENIIDESGMPKERFSAEFPKEGPSILRIQQVVRGDSAAYFCASSPLLAANTGELFFGEGSRLTVL.

The J gene is TRBJ2-2, the V gene TRBV7-6; 11 bases align to TRBD2. Germline trimming cut 2 bases from V and 1 base from J; bases unmatched to any gene: 6. CDR1 and CDR2 from the germline V gene are SGHVS and FNYEAQ. This CDR3 region has 18 residues. CDR3 in amino acids: CASSLRLAGGGNTGELFF. CDR3 nucleotides: TGTGCCAGCAGCTTAAGGCTAGCGGGAGGTGGGAACACCGGGGAGCTGTTTTTT.

The chain links TRBV28 to TRBJ2-1; no clear D. Per the germline V gene, CDR1 is MDHEN and CDR2 is SYDVKM. The ends were cut back, 6 bases at V and 15 bases at J, with 18 bases in the middle. The CDR3 is 12 amino acids. CDR3 nucleotide sequence: TGTGCCAGCAGCTGGCCTGGGCGCTCCTCGTTCTTC. This gives the protein CASSWPGRSSFF.